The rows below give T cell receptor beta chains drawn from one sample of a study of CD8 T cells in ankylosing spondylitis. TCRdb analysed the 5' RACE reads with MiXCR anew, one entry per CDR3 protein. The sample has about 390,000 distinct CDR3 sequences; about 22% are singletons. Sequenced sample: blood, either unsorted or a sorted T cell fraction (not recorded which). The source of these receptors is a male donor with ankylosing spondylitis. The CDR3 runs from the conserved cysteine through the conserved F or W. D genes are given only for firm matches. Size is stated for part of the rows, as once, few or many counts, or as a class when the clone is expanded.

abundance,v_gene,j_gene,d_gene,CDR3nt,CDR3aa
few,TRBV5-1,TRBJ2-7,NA,TGCGCCAGCAGCTTGGGGCTAGCAGTATACGAGCAGTACTTC,CASSLGLAVYEQYF
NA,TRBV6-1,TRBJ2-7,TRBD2,TGTGCCAGCAGTCCCCCCAGCGGGAGGACCCACGAGCAGTACTTC,CASSPPSGRTHEQYF
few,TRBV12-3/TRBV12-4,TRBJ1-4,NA,TGTGCCAGCAGTTCCGCCGCCCTGGCAACTAATGAAAAACTGTTTTTT,CASSSAALATNEKLFF
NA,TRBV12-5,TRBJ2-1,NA,TGTGCTAGTAGGGGGACCTACAATGAGCAGTTCTTC,CASRGTYNEQFF
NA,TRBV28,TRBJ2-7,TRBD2,TGTGCCAGCAGTTTAGCGGGGCTAGCGGGAGCCTACGAGCAGTACTTC,CASSLAGLAGAYEQYF
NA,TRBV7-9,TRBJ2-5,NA,TGTGCCAGCAGGAAGGGCAGCGTTCAAGAGACCCAGTACTTC,CASRKGSVQETQYF
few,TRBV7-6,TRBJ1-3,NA,TGTGCCAGCAGCTTATTTTCCCAGGCCGGAAACACCATATATTTT,CASSLFSQAGNTIYF
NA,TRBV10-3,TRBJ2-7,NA,TGTGCCATCAGTGAGTCTAACACCGCCCACGAGCAGTACTTC,CAISESNTAHEQYF
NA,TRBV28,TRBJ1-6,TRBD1,TGTGCCAGCAGTTTGGCCGGGACAGGGACTTTCTATTCACCCCTCCACTTT,CASSLAGTGTFYSPLHF
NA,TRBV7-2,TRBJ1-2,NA,TGTGCCAGCAGCTTAACGCCAGAAGGGGACTATGGCTACACCTTC,CASSLTPEGDYGYTF
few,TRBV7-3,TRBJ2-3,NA,TGTGCCAGCAGCTTAAATGGCGGAAGCACAGATACGCAGTATTTT,CASSLNGGSTDTQYF
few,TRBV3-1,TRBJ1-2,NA,TGTGCCAGCAGCCAAGGGCTGGAGGATGGCTACACCTTC,CASSQGLEDGYTF
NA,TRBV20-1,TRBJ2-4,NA,TGCAGTGCCGGCGACCGAATCTCAAATTTAGCCAAAAACATTCAGTACTTC,CSAGDRISNLAKNIQYF
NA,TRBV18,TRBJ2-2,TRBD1,TGTGCCAGCTCACCGGGACAGGGCCTTTTCACCGGGGAGCTGTTTTTT,CASSPGQGLFTGELFF
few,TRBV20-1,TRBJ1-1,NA,TGCAGTGTGGTAGATATGAACACTGAAGCTTTCTTT,CSVVDMNTEAFF
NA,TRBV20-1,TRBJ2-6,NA,TGCAGTGCTAGTCGGAGAACCTCTGGGGCCAACGTCCTGACTTTC,CSASRRTSGANVLTF
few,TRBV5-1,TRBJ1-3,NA,TGCGCCAGCAGCTTGGAGTTAGGCTCTGGAAACACCATATATTTT,CASSLELGSGNTIYF
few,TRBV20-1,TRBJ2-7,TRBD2,TGCAGTGCTAGAGTACTAGCGGGAGCCGGAGGTTACTACGAGCAGTACTTC,CSARVLAGAGGYYEQYF
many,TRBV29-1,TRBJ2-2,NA,TGCAGCGTTGTAGCTCAGGGTGGCGGGGAGCTGTTTTTT,CSVVAQGGGELFF
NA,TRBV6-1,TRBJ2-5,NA,TGTGCCAGCAATGTTCTAGGGCCGACAGAGACCCAGTACTTC,CASNVLGPTETQYF
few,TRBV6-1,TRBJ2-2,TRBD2,TGTGCCAGCGGCCTAGCGGGTTCAACCGGGGAGCTGTTTTTT,CASGLAGSTGELFF
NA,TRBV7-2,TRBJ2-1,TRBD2,TGTGCCAGCAGCTCGAGACTAGCGGGAGGAAATGAGCAGTTCTTC,CASSSRLAGGNEQFF
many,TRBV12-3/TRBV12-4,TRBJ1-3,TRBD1,TGTGCCAGCAGTCCGGGACAGGGATCTGGAAACACCATATATTTT,CASSPGQGSGNTIYF
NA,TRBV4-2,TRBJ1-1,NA,TGTGCCAGCAGCCAAGATGGGGGGGCGAGTGAAGCTTTCTTT,CASSQDGGASEAFF
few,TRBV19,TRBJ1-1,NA,TGTGCCAGTAGTTATCAGGGTGCGAACACTGAAGCTTTCTTT,CASSYQGANTEAFF
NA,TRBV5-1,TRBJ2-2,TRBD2,TGCGCCAGCAGCGTAGGGACTAGCGGGACGAACACCGGGGAGCTGTTTTTT,CASSVGTSGTNTGELFF
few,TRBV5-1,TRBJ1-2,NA,TGCGCCAGCAGCTTGGGCACGTCGAGCTATGGCTACACCTTC,CASSLGTSSYGYTF
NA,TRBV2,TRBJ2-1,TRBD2,TGTGCCAGCCACTTAACTAGCGGGAGGGCGAATGAGCAGTTCTTC,CASHLTSGRANEQFF
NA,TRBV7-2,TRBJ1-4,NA,TGTGCCAGCAGCTTAGTAGCAGGTTCTAATGAAAAACTGTTTTTT,CASSLVAGSNEKLFF
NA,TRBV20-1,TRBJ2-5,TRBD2,TGCAGTGCCCCTACCCCGGGAGGCAACCAAGAGACCCAGTACTTC,CSAPTPGGNQETQYF
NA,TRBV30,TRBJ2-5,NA,TGTGCCTGGGCCCCCCAGGGTGCGGAGACCCAGTACTTC,CAWAPQGAETQYF
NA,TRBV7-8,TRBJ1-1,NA,TGTGCCAGCAGCCGATCAGGGTACACTGAAGCTTTCTTT,CASSRSGYTEAFF
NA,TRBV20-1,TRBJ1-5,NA,TGCAGTGCCTTCACCGGGGGCAATCAGCCCCAGCATTTT,CSAFTGGNQPQHF
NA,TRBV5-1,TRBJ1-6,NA,TGCGCCAGCAGCTTGATGTTGATGGGGGCGCATTCACCCCTCCACTTT,CASSLMLMGAHSPLHF
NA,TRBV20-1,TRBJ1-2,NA,TGCAGTGCGTCAAGTCAGGGTCTTCATGGCTACACCTTC,CSASSQGLHGYTF
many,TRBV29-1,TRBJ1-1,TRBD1,TGCAGCGTTGATAGACAGGGGTTGGGCACTGAAGCTTTCTTT,CSVDRQGLGTEAFF
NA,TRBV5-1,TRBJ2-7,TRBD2,TGCGCCAGCAGCTTACGAGCGGGAGGGCCGGGGGAGCAGTACTTC,CASSLRAGGPGEQYF
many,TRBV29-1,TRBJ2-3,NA,TGCAGCGTTGAAGGGCAGGGCCTACTCACAGATACGCAGTATTTT,CSVEGQGLLTDTQYF
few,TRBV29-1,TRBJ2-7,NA,TGCAGCGTTGGACGGTCCGAACACAACGAGCAGTACTTC,CSVGRSEHNEQYF
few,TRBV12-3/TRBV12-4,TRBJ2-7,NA,TGTGCCAGCAGTTTGGCCGCCTACGAGCAGTACTTC,CASSLAAYEQYF
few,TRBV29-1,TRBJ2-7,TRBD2,TGCAGCGTTGGTGGACTAGCGGGAATCTACGAGCAGTACTTC,CSVGGLAGIYEQYF
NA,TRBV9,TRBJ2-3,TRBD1,TGTGCCAGCAGCGCGCGGGACAGGGAAAGGGATACGCAGTATTTT,CASSARDRERDTQYF
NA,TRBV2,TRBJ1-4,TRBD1,TGTGCCAGCAGTGAAGGGACAGGCTATGCAACTAATGAAAAACTGTTTTTT,CASSEGTGYATNEKLFF
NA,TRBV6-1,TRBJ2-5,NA,TGTGCCAGCAGCCCGTTAGGGGTAGAGGGAGAGACCCAGTACTTC,CASSPLGVEGETQYF
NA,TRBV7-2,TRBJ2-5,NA,TGTGCCAGCAGCACACAGCCGGGGCTACCGGAGACCCAGTACTTC,CASSTQPGLPETQYF
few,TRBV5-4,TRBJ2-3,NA,TGTGCCAGCACGGACCGTAGCACAGATACGCAGTATTTT,CASTDRSTDTQYF
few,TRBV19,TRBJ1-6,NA,TGTGCCAGTAGTACTGTTCACAGCTCCTATAATTCACCCCTCCACTTT,CASSTVHSSYNSPLHF